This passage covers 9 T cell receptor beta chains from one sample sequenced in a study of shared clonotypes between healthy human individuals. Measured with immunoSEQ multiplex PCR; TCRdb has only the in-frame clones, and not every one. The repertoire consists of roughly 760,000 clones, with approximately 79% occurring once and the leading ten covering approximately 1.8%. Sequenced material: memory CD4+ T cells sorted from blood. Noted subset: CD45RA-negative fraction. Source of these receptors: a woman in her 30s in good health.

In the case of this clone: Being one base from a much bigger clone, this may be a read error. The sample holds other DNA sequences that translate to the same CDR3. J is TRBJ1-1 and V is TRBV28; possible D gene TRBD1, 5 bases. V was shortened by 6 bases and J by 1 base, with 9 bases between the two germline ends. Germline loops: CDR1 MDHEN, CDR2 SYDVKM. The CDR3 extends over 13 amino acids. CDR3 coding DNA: TGTGCCAGCAGCCGTCAGGGGAACACTGAAGCTTTCTTT. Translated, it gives CASSRQGNTEAFF.

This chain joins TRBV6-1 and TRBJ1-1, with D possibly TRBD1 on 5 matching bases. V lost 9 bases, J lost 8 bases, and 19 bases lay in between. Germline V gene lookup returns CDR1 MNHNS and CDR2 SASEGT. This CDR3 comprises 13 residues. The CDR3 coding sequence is TGTGCCAGTGAGACATCCCGGGACGGAGAAGCTTTCTTT. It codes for CASETSRDGEAFF.

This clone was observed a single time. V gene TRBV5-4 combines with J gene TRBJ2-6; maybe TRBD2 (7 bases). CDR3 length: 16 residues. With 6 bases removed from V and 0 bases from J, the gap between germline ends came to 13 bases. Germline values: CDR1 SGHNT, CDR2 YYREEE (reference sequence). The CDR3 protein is CASTRGGGSGANVLTF. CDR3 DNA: TGTGCCAGCACTAGGGGAGGGGGCTCTGGGGCCAACGTCCTGACTTTC.

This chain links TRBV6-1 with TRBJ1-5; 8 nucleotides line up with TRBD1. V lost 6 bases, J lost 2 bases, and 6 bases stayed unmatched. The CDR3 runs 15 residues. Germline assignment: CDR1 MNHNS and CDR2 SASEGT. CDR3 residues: CASSQGAVGNQPQHF. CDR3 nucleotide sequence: TGTGCCAGCAGCCAGGGGGCCGTAGGCAATCAGCCCCAGCATTTT.

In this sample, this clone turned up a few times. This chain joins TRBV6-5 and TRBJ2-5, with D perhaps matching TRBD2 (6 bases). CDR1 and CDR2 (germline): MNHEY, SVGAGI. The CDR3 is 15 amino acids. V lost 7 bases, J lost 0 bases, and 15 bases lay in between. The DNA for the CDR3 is TGTGCCAGCACCCGGGTTGGAGGGTACCAAGAGACCCAGTACTTC. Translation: CASTRVGGYQETQYF.

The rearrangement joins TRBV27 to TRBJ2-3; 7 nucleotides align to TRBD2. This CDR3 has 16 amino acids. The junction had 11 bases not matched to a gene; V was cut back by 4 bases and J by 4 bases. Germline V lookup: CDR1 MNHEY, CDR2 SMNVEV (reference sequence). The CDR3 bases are TGTGCCAGCAGTTCCCCTCGGGGCGGGAGTGCAGATACGCAGTATTTT. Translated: CASSSPRGGSADTQYF.

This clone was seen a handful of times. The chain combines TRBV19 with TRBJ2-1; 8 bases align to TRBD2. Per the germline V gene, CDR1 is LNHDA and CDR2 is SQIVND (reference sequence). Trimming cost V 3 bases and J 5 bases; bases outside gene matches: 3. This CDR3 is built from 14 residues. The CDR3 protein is CASSMTSANNEQFF. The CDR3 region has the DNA TGTGCCAGTAGTATGACTAGCGCAAACAATGAGCAGTTCTTC.

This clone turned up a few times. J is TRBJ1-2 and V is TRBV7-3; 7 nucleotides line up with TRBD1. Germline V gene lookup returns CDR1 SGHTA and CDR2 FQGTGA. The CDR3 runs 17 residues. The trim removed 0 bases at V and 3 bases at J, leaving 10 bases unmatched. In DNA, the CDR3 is TGTGCCAGCAGCTTAACGGGCGCGACAGGGTTGGACTATGGCTACACCTTC. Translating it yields CASSLTGATGLDYGYTF.

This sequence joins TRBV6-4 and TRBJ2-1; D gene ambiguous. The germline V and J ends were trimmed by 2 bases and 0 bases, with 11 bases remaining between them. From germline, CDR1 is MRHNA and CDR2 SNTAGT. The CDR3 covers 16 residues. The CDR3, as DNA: TGTGCCAGCAGTGACGTCGCCGCCAGCTCCTACAATGAGCAGTTCTTC. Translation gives CASSDVAASSYNEQFF.